These T cell receptor beta chains were read from a single sample in a study of vaccination effects on CD4 cells after COVID-19. The data were produced by immunoSEQ multiplex PCR, yet TCRdb's version contains in-frame clones alone and is incomplete. The repertoire holds 37,000 or so clones, around two thirds seen once, with approximately 7.7% in the top ten. No antigens are known for them. The sequencing used CD4+ T cells from PBMCs cultured without peptide, collected after COVID-19 vaccination. The receptors were gathered from a human donor who received a COVID-19 vaccine. Both conserved end residues are part of each CDR3. The D gene is left open where the match is weak. Size values are once, few and many counts, or a class for expanded clones, and some rows have none.

v_gene: TRBV18
abundance: NA
j_gene: TRBJ1-1
d_gene: NA
CDR3aa: CASSPQVLNTEAFF
CDR3nt: TGTGCCAGCTCACCACAGGTCCTGAACACTGAAGCTTTCTTT

v_gene: TRBV2
abundance: NA
j_gene: TRBJ2-1
d_gene: TRBD2
CDR3aa: CASSDKGLRRESGNEQFF
CDR3nt: TGTGCCAGCAGTGATAAGGGTCTGAGGCGGGAGAGCGGGAATGAGCAGTTCTTC

v_gene: TRBV3-1/TRBV3-2
abundance: NA
j_gene: TRBJ1-1
d_gene: TRBD1
CDR3aa: CASSQSDRDGTEAFF
CDR3nt: TGTGCCAGCAGCCAAAGTGACAGGGATGGAACTGAAGCTTTCTTT

v_gene: TRBV2
abundance: NA
j_gene: TRBJ1-3
d_gene: NA
CDR3aa: CASSRSGPGGNSIYF
CDR3nt: TGTGCCAGCAGTCGTTCCGGGCCCGGGGGAAACTCCATATATTTT

v_gene: TRBV7-6
abundance: NA
j_gene: TRBJ1-4
d_gene: TRBD1
CDR3aa: CASSYGTGYATNEKLFF
CDR3nt: TGTGCCAGCAGCTACGGGACAGGGTATGCAACTAATGAAAAACTGTTTTTT

v_gene: TRBV4-2
abundance: NA
j_gene: TRBJ1-3
d_gene: NA
CDR3aa: CASSQEGSGNTIYF
CDR3nt: TGTGCCAGCAGCCAAGAGGGCTCTGGAAACACCATATATTTT

v_gene: TRBV27
abundance: NA
j_gene: TRBJ2-6
d_gene: NA
CDR3aa: CASSPDRSPGANVLTF
CDR3nt: TGTGCCAGCAGTCCCGACAGGTCTCCCGGGGCCAACGTCCTGACTTTC

v_gene: TRBV11-2
abundance: NA
j_gene: TRBJ2-7
d_gene: TRBD2
CDR3aa: CASSSVRGGRGVSSYEQYF
CDR3nt: TGTGCCAGCAGCTCCGTAAGGGGCGGGAGAGGAGTTAGCTCCTACGAGCAGTACTTC

v_gene: TRBV2
abundance: NA
j_gene: TRBJ1-1
d_gene: NA
CDR3aa: CASSPDRGGGSEAFF
CDR3nt: TGTGCCAGCAGTCCCGATAGGGGAGGGGGGTCTGAAGCTTTCTTT

v_gene: TRBV6-5
abundance: few
j_gene: TRBJ2-7
d_gene: NA
CDR3aa: CASSQTRGYEQYF
CDR3nt: TGTGCCAGCAGTCAAACAAGAGGGTACGAGCAGTACTTC

v_gene: TRBV25-1
abundance: NA
j_gene: TRBJ1-1
d_gene: NA
CDR3aa: CASRSGGGEAFF
CDR3nt: TGTGCCAGCAGATCAGGTGGCGGAGAAGCTTTCTTT

v_gene: TRBV19
abundance: NA
j_gene: TRBJ2-6
d_gene: NA
CDR3aa: CASSIGGTGANVLTF
CDR3nt: TGTGCCAGTAGTATAGGAGGGACTGGGGCCAACGTCCTGACTTTC

v_gene: TRBV28
abundance: NA
j_gene: TRBJ1-5
d_gene: NA
CDR3aa: CASSLSGPSNQPQHF
CDR3nt: TGTGCCAGCAGTTTATCGGGACCGAGCAATCAGCCCCAGCATTTT

v_gene: TRBV5-4
abundance: NA
j_gene: TRBJ2-7
d_gene: TRBD1
CDR3aa: CASSLARGQGAHEQYF
CDR3nt: TGTGCCAGCAGCTTGGCTAGGGGACAGGGGGCCCACGAGCAGTACTTC

v_gene: TRBV27
abundance: NA
j_gene: TRBJ1-5
d_gene: TRBD1
CDR3aa: CASSLLSQGGNQPQHF
CDR3nt: TGTGCCAGCAGTTTACTAAGCCAGGGGGGGAATCAGCCCCAGCATTTT

v_gene: TRBV19
abundance: once
j_gene: TRBJ1-2
d_gene: NA
CDR3aa: CASSIAGPLGYGYTF
CDR3nt: TGTGCCAGTAGTATAGCGGGACCGCTAGGCTATGGCTACACCTTC

v_gene: TRBV7-9
abundance: few
j_gene: TRBJ2-2
d_gene: NA
CDR3aa: CASSSRPPDYTGELFF
CDR3nt: TGTGCCAGCAGCTCCCGACCGCCTGATTACACCGGGGAGCTGTTTTTT

v_gene: TRBV7-9
abundance: NA
j_gene: TRBJ2-1
d_gene: NA
CDR3aa: CASSLTRDLGYNEQFF
CDR3nt: TGTGCCAGCAGCTTAACTCGGGACCTTGGGTACAATGAGCAGTTCTTC

v_gene: TRBV2
abundance: NA
j_gene: TRBJ1-5
d_gene: TRBD1
CDR3aa: CASSVTGGGYSNQPQHF
CDR3nt: TGTGCCAGCAGTGTAACAGGGGGCGGTTATAGCAATCAGCCCCAGCATTTT

v_gene: TRBV9
abundance: NA
j_gene: TRBJ2-2
d_gene: TRBD2
CDR3aa: CASSVDPSGSWAGELFF
CDR3nt: TGTGCCAGCAGCGTAGACCCTAGCGGGAGTTGGGCCGGGGAGCTGTTTTTT

v_gene: TRBV12-3/TRBV12-4
abundance: NA
j_gene: TRBJ2-2
d_gene: NA
CDR3aa: CASSHPVSGELFF
CDR3nt: TGTGCCAGCAGCCACCCCGTCTCCGGGGAGCTGTTTTTT

v_gene: TRBV5-5
abundance: NA
j_gene: TRBJ2-1
d_gene: TRBD2
CDR3aa: CASSYNSGTSGASSYNEQFF
CDR3nt: TGTGCCAGCAGCTACAACTCCGGGACTAGCGGGGCCAGCTCCTACAATGAGCAGTTCTTC

v_gene: TRBV6-2/TRBV6-3
abundance: once
j_gene: TRBJ2-1
d_gene: NA
CDR3aa: CASSYLSGSYNEQFF
CDR3nt: TGTGCCAGCAGTTACTTGTCTGGCTCCTACAATGAGCAGTTCTTC

v_gene: TRBV24-1
abundance: NA
j_gene: TRBJ2-1
d_gene: TRBD2
CDR3aa: CATSDSGLANNEQFF
CDR3nt: TGTGCCACCAGTGATTCGGGACTAGCGAACAATGAGCAGTTCTTC

v_gene: TRBV6-5
abundance: NA
j_gene: TRBJ1-2
d_gene: NA
CDR3aa: CASRDSYGYTF
CDR3nt: TGTGCCAGCAGGGACAGCTATGGCTACACCTTC

v_gene: TRBV30
abundance: NA
j_gene: TRBJ1-2
d_gene: TRBD1
CDR3aa: CASGRQGGGKKAFYGYTF
CDR3nt: TGTGCCTCTGGTCGACAGGGGGGCGGCAAGAAGGCCTTCTATGGCTACACCTTC

v_gene: TRBV29-1
abundance: once
j_gene: TRBJ2-2
d_gene: NA
CDR3aa: CSVEEFGAPNTGELFF
CDR3nt: TGCAGCGTTGAAGAATTCGGGGCACCGAACACCGGGGAGCTGTTTTTT

v_gene: TRBV7-9
abundance: NA
j_gene: TRBJ1-1
d_gene: NA
CDR3aa: CASSLGQGLNTEAFF
CDR3nt: TGTGCCAGCAGCTTAGGGCAGGGCCTGAACACTGAAGCTTTCTTT

v_gene: TRBV25-1
abundance: NA
j_gene: TRBJ1-1
d_gene: NA
CDR3aa: CASAPHGEANTEAFF
CDR3nt: TGTGCCAGCGCCCCCCATGGAGAGGCTAACACTGAAGCTTTCTTT

v_gene: TRBV9
abundance: NA
j_gene: TRBJ1-4
d_gene: NA
CDR3aa: CASSVSSRSNEKLFF
CDR3nt: TGTGCCAGCAGCGTATCTTCGCGTTCTAATGAAAAACTGTTTTTT

v_gene: TRBV30
abundance: few
j_gene: TRBJ1-1
d_gene: NA
CDR3aa: CAWNNAAEAFF
CDR3nt: TGTGCCTGGAATAATGCGGCTGAAGCTTTCTTT

v_gene: TRBV7-9
abundance: NA
j_gene: TRBJ1-2
d_gene: NA
CDR3aa: CASKGRRTTIGYTF
CDR3nt: TGTGCCAGCAAAGGGCGCAGGACAACTATAGGCTACACCTTC

v_gene: TRBV7-9
abundance: few
j_gene: TRBJ1-2
d_gene: NA
CDR3aa: CASSPRTVNYGYTF
CDR3nt: TGTGCCAGCAGCCCGAGGACAGTCAACTATGGCTACACCTTC

v_gene: TRBV6-5
abundance: NA
j_gene: TRBJ1-6
d_gene: NA
CDR3aa: CASSYSSENSPLHF
CDR3nt: TGTGCCAGCAGTTACTCGTCAGAGAATTCACCCCTCCACTTT

v_gene: TRBV19
abundance: NA
j_gene: TRBJ1-4
d_gene: NA
CDR3aa: CASIDPGTSNEKLFF
CDR3nt: TGTGCCAGTATCGACCCCGGGACATCAAATGAAAAACTGTTTTTT

v_gene: TRBV6-5
abundance: NA
j_gene: TRBJ2-7
d_gene: NA
CDR3aa: CASHTGGISSYEQYF
CDR3nt: TGTGCCAGCCATACCGGGGGTATTAGCTCCTACGAGCAGTACTTC

v_gene: TRBV19
abundance: medium-sized
j_gene: TRBJ2-1
d_gene: TRBD2
CDR3aa: CASSELANSYNEQFF
CDR3nt: TGTGCCAGTAGTGAACTAGCGAACTCCTACAATGAGCAGTTCTTC

v_gene: TRBV6-4
abundance: NA
j_gene: TRBJ2-1
d_gene: TRBD1
CDR3aa: CASSELGQGIHEQFF
CDR3nt: TGTGCCAGCAGTGAATTGGGACAGGGTATCCATGAGCAGTTCTTC

v_gene: TRBV5-6
abundance: NA
j_gene: TRBJ2-3
d_gene: NA
CDR3aa: CASSLGWRTTQYF
CDR3nt: TGTGCCAGCAGCCTCGGGTGGAGAACAACGCAGTATTTT

v_gene: TRBV7-9
abundance: NA
j_gene: TRBJ1-5
d_gene: TRBD1
CDR3aa: CASSLGQGARAPQHF
CDR3nt: TGTGCCAGCAGCTTGGGACAGGGGGCTAGAGCGCCCCAGCATTTT

v_gene: TRBV5-1
abundance: NA
j_gene: TRBJ1-2
d_gene: NA
CDR3aa: CASSLAGGSYGYTF
CDR3nt: TGCGCCAGCAGCTTGGCCGGGGGAAGCTATGGCTACACCTTC

v_gene: TRBV19
abundance: NA
j_gene: TRBJ1-3
d_gene: NA
CDR3aa: CASGDDRNRLGGNTIYF
CDR3nt: TGTGCCAGTGGGGACGATCGGAATCGGCTTGGTGGAAACACCATATATTTT

v_gene: TRBV5-1
abundance: NA
j_gene: TRBJ2-7
d_gene: NA
CDR3aa: CASSNSGGVEEQYF
CDR3nt: TGCGCCAGCAGCAATTCAGGCGGGGTTGAAGAGCAGTACTTC

v_gene: TRBV18
abundance: NA
j_gene: TRBJ2-3
d_gene: TRBD2
CDR3aa: CASSPFGRASTDTQYF
CDR3nt: TGTGCCAGCTCACCCTTCGGGAGGGCCAGCACAGATACGCAGTATTTT

v_gene: TRBV6-1
abundance: NA
j_gene: TRBJ1-3
d_gene: NA
CDR3aa: CASSEASPTGYSGNTIYF
CDR3nt: TGTGCCAGCAGTGAAGCGTCCCCCACAGGGTACTCTGGAAACACCATATATTTT

v_gene: TRBV10-3
abundance: NA
j_gene: TRBJ1-2
d_gene: TRBD1
CDR3aa: CAISGGQGNSGYTF
CDR3nt: TGTGCCATCAGTGGAGGACAGGGGAACTCAGGCTACACCTTC

v_gene: TRBV6-6
abundance: NA
j_gene: TRBJ2-4
d_gene: NA
CDR3aa: CASINHGALAKNIQYF
CDR3nt: TGTGCCAGCATTAACCATGGGGCTTTAGCCAAAAACATTCAGTACTTC

v_gene: TRBV5-1
abundance: NA
j_gene: TRBJ2-2
d_gene: NA
CDR3aa: CASRSGSTGELFF
CDR3nt: TGCGCCAGCAGAAGTGGGAGCACCGGGGAGCTGTTTTTT

v_gene: TRBV27
abundance: NA
j_gene: TRBJ1-1
d_gene: TRBD1
CDR3aa: CASSDGTGGFTEAFF
CDR3nt: TGTGCCAGCAGTGATGGGACAGGGGGCTTCACTGAAGCTTTCTTT

v_gene: TRBV27
abundance: NA
j_gene: TRBJ1-5
d_gene: NA
CDR3aa: CASSSRQFNQPQHF
CDR3nt: TGTGCCAGCAGTTCCAGACAGTTTAATCAGCCCCAGCATTTT

v_gene: TRBV7-9
abundance: few
j_gene: TRBJ2-7
d_gene: TRBD1
CDR3aa: CASSYGQGSHEQYF
CDR3nt: TGTGCCAGCAGCTACGGACAGGGTAGTCACGAGCAGTACTTC

v_gene: TRBV5-4
abundance: NA
j_gene: TRBJ2-1
d_gene: NA
CDR3aa: CASSFMAANEQFF
CDR3nt: TGTGCCAGCAGCTTTATGGCCGCAAATGAGCAGTTCTTC

v_gene: TRBV3-1/TRBV3-2
abundance: NA
j_gene: TRBJ2-3
d_gene: NA
CDR3aa: CASSHEGHTQYF
CDR3nt: TGTGCCAGCAGCCACGAGGGGCATACGCAGTATTTT

v_gene: TRBV5-4
abundance: few
j_gene: TRBJ1-4
d_gene: NA
CDR3aa: CASSIDMGNEKLFF
CDR3nt: TGTGCCAGCAGCATAGACATGGGGAATGAAAAACTGTTTTTT

v_gene: TRBV5-4
abundance: few
j_gene: TRBJ1-2
d_gene: NA
CDR3aa: CASSLGGQFTNYGYTF
CDR3nt: TGTGCCAGCAGCTTGGGAGGTCAGTTCACTAACTATGGCTACACCTTC

v_gene: TRBV6-1
abundance: NA
j_gene: TRBJ1-4
d_gene: NA
CDR3aa: CASSELPATNEKLFF
CDR3nt: TGTGCCAGCAGTGAACTGCCCGCAACTAATGAAAAACTGTTTTTT

v_gene: TRBV18
abundance: NA
j_gene: TRBJ2-3
d_gene: NA
CDR3aa: CASSPRIESTDTQYF
CDR3nt: TGTGCCAGCTCACCTCGGATAGAGAGCACAGATACGCAGTATTTT